These 13 T cell receptor beta chains originate from one sample sequenced in a study of beta chain features in type 1 diabetes. Reverse transcription of all isolated RNA meant that expressed TCRB transcripts were sequenced. Only in-frame clones appear in the TCRdb table, and some are missing; sequencing was by immunoSEQ multiplex PCR. The repertoire has about 470,000 clones, approximately 30% of them found once; the top ten carry 0.065%. The material sequenced was naive CD4+ T cells from blood. These receptors originate from a man in his late teens or twenties in good health.

The chain has TRBV5-1 and TRBJ2-7; tentative D call: TRBD2 (5 bases). V was shortened by 0 bases and J by 6 bases, with 13 bases between the two germline ends. The CDR3 extends over 14 amino acids. CDR1 is SGHRS and CDR2 is YFSETQ in the germline V gene. The CDR3 reads CASSLDKLGSEQYF. Here the CDR3 DNA reads TGCGCCAGCAGCTTGGATAAACTAGGATCCGAGCAGTACTTC.

This clone was seen only a few times. The V call is TRBV9, the J call TRBJ2-3; D is ambiguous. V dropped 10 bases and J dropped 0 bases, with 15 bases sitting between them. CDR1 is SGDLS, CDR2 YYNGEE, per germline. The CDR3 sequence is 14 residues long. The CDR3 DNA reads TGTGCCGCCGGCCTGGGTGGGAGCACAGATACGCAGTATTTT. Translating it yields CAAGLGGSTDTQYF. The whole variable domain, filled in from reference TRBV9 and TRBJ2-3, reads DSGVTQTPKHLITATGQRVTLRCSPRSGDLSVYWYQQSLDQGLQFLIQYYNGEERAKGNILERFSAQQFPDLHSELNLSSLELGDSALYFCAAGLGGSTDTQYFGPGTRLTVL.

A word on this clone: Other nucleotide sequences in the sample specify the same CDR3. In DNA, the CDR3 is TGCAGTGCTAGAGGGACCTACGAGCAGTACTTC. Translation gives CSARGTYEQYF. The genes are TRBV20-1 and TRBJ2-7; D remains ambiguous. Germline V gives CDR1 DFQATT, CDR2 SNEGSKA (reference sequence). Trimming left V 1 base short and J 2 bases short, with 3 bases between. CDR3 size: 11 residues.

This sequence joins TRBV18 and TRBJ2-3, with a weak D call TRBD2 (6 bases). Germline assignment: CDR1 KGHSH and CDR2 LQKENI. This CDR3 is 15 amino acids long. Trimming left V 3 bases short and J 5 bases short, with 15 bases between. The CDR3 DNA follows: TGTGCCAGCTCACCCGCCGGGACCGGGGGAGATACGCAGTATTTT. Translating it yields CASSPAGTGGDTQYF.

The chain uses TRBV7-8 and TRBJ1-1, with a possible D match to TRBD1 (6 bases). The ends were cut back, 0 bases at V and 4 bases at J, with 9 bases in the middle. The CDR3 runs to 14 residues. Germline V gene data show CDR1 as SGHVS and CDR2 as FQNEAQ. DNA of the CDR3: TGTGCCAGCAGCTTAGCGTTACAGGGCACTGAAGCTTTCTTT. It specifies CASSLALQGTEAFF. The variable domain in full, with the rest retrieved from reference TRBV7-8 and TRBJ1-1, is GAGVSQSPRYKVAKRGQDVALRCDPISGHVSLFWYQQALGQGPEFLTYFQNEAQLDKSGLPSDRFFAERPEGSVSTLKIQRTQQEDSAVYLCASSLALQGTEAFFGQGTRLTVV.

This clone was seen a handful of times. V is TRBV28 and J is TRBJ2-7; no definite D call. Germline V lookup: CDR1 MDHEN, CDR2 SYDVKM. The CDR3 has 12 amino acids. With 4 bases removed from V and 8 bases from J, the gap between germline ends came to 12 bases. CDR3 amino acids: CASSYSPMKQYF. Written as DNA, the CDR3 is TGTGCCAGCAGTTACAGTCCTATGAAGCAGTACTTC. Filled out from reference TRBV28 and TRBJ2-7, the complete variable domain reads DVKVTQSSRYLVKRTGEKVFLECVQDMDHENMFWYRQDPGLGLRLIYFSYDVKMKEKGDIPEGYSVSREKKERFSLILESASTNQTSMYLCASSYSPMKQYFGPGTRLTVT.

The rearrangement joins TRBV4-1 to TRBJ2-5, with unresolved D. Trimming took 4 bases from V and 5 from J, leaving 11 bases between them. Germline values: CDR1 MGHRA, CDR2 YSYEKL. The CDR3 is 13 amino acids. The CDR3 bases are TGCGCCAGCAGCCGAACGCGCCGGGAGACCCAGTACTTC. Residues: CASSRTRRETQYF.

This clone was seen only a few times. V gene TRBV7-6 combines with J gene TRBJ2-3; TRBD2 agrees at 8 bases. Germline CDR1 SGHVS, CDR2 FNYEAQ. The ends lost 5 bases at V and 0 bases at J; junction bases unmatched: 4. The CDR3 loop spans 15 amino acids. The CDR3 DNA reads as TGTGCCAGCAGCCGAAGCGGGAGTAGCACAGATACGCAGTATTTT. As protein: CASSRSGSSTDTQYF.

On this clone itself: This sample also contains other DNA sequences that code for the same CDR3. The V and J genes are TRBV7-2 and TRBJ2-5; D unresolved. V lost 5 bases and J lost 4, with 11 bases in between. Germline V gene data show CDR1 as SGHTA and CDR2 as FQGNSA. The length of the CDR3 is 13 residues. CDR3 DNA sequence: TGTGCCAGCAGCCAGACGGGCCGAGAGACCCAGTACTTC. Translation gives CASSQTGRETQYF.

Here the CDR3 reads CASSVVQMDTQYF. CDR3 sequence (DNA): TGTGCCAGCAGTGTAGTACAGATGGATACGCAGTATTTT. This chain joins TRBV6-1 and TRBJ2-3, with D unresolved. Trimming removed 4 bases at V and 6 bases at J, with 11 bases between. The CDR3 covers 13 residues. The V gene's germline CDR1 is MNHNS and CDR2 SASEGT.

This clone turned up a few times. The CDR3 protein is CATGGVENTEAFF. CDR3 DNA sequence: TGTGCCACCGGGGGGGTGGAGAACACTGAAGCTTTCTTT. The chain carries TRBV10-3 and TRBJ1-1; possibly TRBD1 for D (5 bases). This CDR3 has 13 residues. V was clipped by 10 bases and J by 1 base, with 13 bases between them. Germline V lookup: CDR1 ENHRY, CDR2 SYGVKD.

The chain recombines TRBV7-8 with TRBJ2-1, with D unclear. Trimming took off 1 base at V and 6 bases at J, with 4 bases between the two ends. In germline, CDR1 is SGHVS, CDR2 FQNEAQ. This CDR3 is 12 amino acids long. CDR3 in amino acids: CASSLETNEQFF. The CDR3 DNA reads TGTGCCAGCAGCTTAGAAACCAATGAGCAGTTCTTC.

The chain recombines TRBV7-3 with TRBJ2-1, with 10 bases matching TRBD1. V trimming: 5 bases; J trimming: 7 bases; junction bases outside the gene matches: 2. The CDR3 length is 13 residues. The V gene's germline CDR1 is SGHTA and CDR2 FQGTGA. CDR3 loop: CASSRDRGNEQFF. The CDR3 region has the DNA TGTGCCAGCAGCCGGGACAGGGGTAATGAGCAGTTCTTC.